This passage covers 17 T cell receptor beta chains from one sample sequenced in a study of T cells after yellow fever vaccination. TCRdb reanalysed the 5' RACE reads using MiXCR and keeps one entry per CDR3 protein. Here the sample spans about 320,000 distinct CDR3 sequences, roughly 10% being singletons. The specimen comprised CD4+ T cells sorted from PBMCs, sampled 45 days after the yellow fever booster vaccination. The receptors originated from a man aged 18 to 30 who received the YFV17D yellow fever vaccine.

This clonotype was seen only a few times. The genes are TRBV7-3 and TRBJ2-3; 7 bases are shared with TRBD2. Per germline, CDR1 SGHTA and CDR2 FQGTGA. The trim removed 5 bases at V and 6 bases at J, leaving 11 bases unmatched. The CDR3 length is 15 residues. CDR3 region: CASSPSAGSSDTQYF. As DNA, the CDR3 is TGTGCCAGCAGCCCATCAGCGGGGTCGTCTGATACGCAGTATTTT.

This clonotype came up a few times. The chain carries TRBV6-5 and TRBJ2-7, with a weak D call TRBD2 (5 bases). The V gene's germline CDR1 is MNHEY and CDR2 SVGAGI. The CDR3 contains 15 residues. V lost 0 bases, J lost 2 bases, and 11 bases lay in between. The DNA for the CDR3 is TGTGCCAGCAGTTACTCGGGAGAGGGAACCTACGAGCAGTACTTC. This sequence encodes CASSYSGEGTYEQYF.

The chain employs TRBV5-6 and TRBJ2-2, with D possibly called TRBD1 or TRBD2 (5 bases each). V was shortened by 4 bases and J by 1 base, with 11 bases between the two germline ends. This CDR3 is 15 amino acids long. Germline lookup yields CDR1 SGHDT and CDR2 YYEEEE. CDR3 residues: CASSTGTMNTGELFF. The CDR3, as DNA: TGTGCCAGCAGCACCGGGACGATGAACACCGGGGAGCTGTTTTTT.

This clonotype has just a few counts. V usage is TRBV4-1 and J usage is TRBJ2-1, with TRBD1 matching over 8 bases. The CDR3 consists of 15 residues. V dropped 3 bases and J dropped 7; count of bases not matched to a gene: 8. Germline loops: CDR1 MGHRA, CDR2 YSYEKL. As DNA, the CDR3 is TGCGCCAGCAGCCATCAAGGGACAGGAGCTAATGAGCAGTTCTTC. Residues: CASSHQGTGANEQFF.

The rearrangement links TRBV5-1 to TRBJ1-3; D not certain. CDR3 length: 14 amino acids. Germline V lookup: CDR1 SGHRS, CDR2 YFSETQ. V was shortened by 2 bases and J by 2 bases, with 8 bases between the two germline ends. CDR3 sequence: CASSLGPAGNTIYF. DNA of the CDR3: TGCGCCAGCAGCTTAGGGCCCGCTGGAAACACCATATATTTT.

This rearrangement joins TRBV10-3 to TRBJ2-7; TRBD1 matches at 9 bases. The CDR3 spans 13 residues. With V trimmed by 8 bases and J by 5 bases, 7 bases remained unmatched. Germline CDR1 reads ENHRY; CDR2 reads SYGVKD. CDR3: CAISGTGSNEQYV. In DNA form, the CDR3 reads TGTGCCATCTCCGGGACAGGGTCCAACGAGCAGTACGTC.

The chain is built from TRBV25-1 and TRBJ1-1; D ambiguous. Germline lookup yields CDR1 MGHDK and CDR2 SYGVNS. This CDR3 is 12 amino acids long. Trimming removed 7 bases from V and 2 bases from J, with 8 bases in between. CDR3 nucleotides: TGTGCCAGCACCGGAGTAAACACTGAAGCTTTCTTT. Its protein is CASTGVNTEAFF.

This clonotype was seen a single time. The genes are TRBV20-1 and TRBJ1-2, with D tentatively TRBD1 (5 bases). This CDR3 has 13 amino acids. Germline values: CDR1 DFQATT, CDR2 SNEGSKA (reference sequence). V gave up 6 bases and J gave up 5 bases, with 16 bases separating them. The CDR3 here is CSARGGREYGYTF. For the CDR3, the DNA is TGCAGTGCCCGAGGCGGCAGGGAGTATGGCTACACCTTC.

In its sample, this clonotype was seen a few times. The chain carries TRBV20-1 and TRBJ2-6; a weak D match, TRBD1 (5 bases). CDR3 size: 15 residues. In germline, CDR1 is DFQATT, CDR2 SNEGSKA (reference sequence). Trimming cost V 1 base and J 1 base, with 8 bases left between them. CDR3 region: CSARGTRSGANVLTF. The DNA for the CDR3 is TGCAGTGCTAGAGGGACAAGATCTGGGGCCAACGTCCTGACTTTC.

The chain joins TRBV10-3 to TRBJ1-1; D is unresolved. V lost 6 bases and J 3 bases, leaving 14 bases between the germline ends. The CDR3 extends over 14 amino acids. Per germline, CDR1 ENHRY and CDR2 SYGVKD. The CDR3: CAIRRGPAYTEAFF. The CDR3 coding sequence is TGTGCCATCAGGCGCGGCCCGGCTTACACTGAAGCTTTCTTT.

The rearrangement uses TRBV5-1 and TRBJ2-3; 12 bases are a match to TRBD2. V gave up 4 bases and J gave up 0 bases; unmatched junction bases: 3. In germline, CDR1 is SGHRS, CDR2 YFSETQ. The CDR3 covers 16 residues. The CDR3 sequence: CASSHGLAGSTDTQYF. CDR3 in DNA: TGCGCCAGCAGCCACGGACTAGCGGGGAGCACAGATACGCAGTATTTT.

Remarks on this clonotype: This clone may be a read error of a much larger clone one base away. The chain uses TRBV7-2 and TRBJ2-1; maybe TRBD2 (6 bases). The CDR3 consists of 15 residues. Germline CDR1 SGHTA, CDR2 FQGNSA. CDR3 region: CASSFISRGYSEQFF. CDR3 DNA: TGTGCCAGCAGCTTCATTTCACGGGGGTACAGTGAGCAGTTCTTC.

This clonotype turned up a few times. The chain joins TRBV7-9 to TRBJ2-6, with 7 bases lining up with TRBD1. The ends lost 4 bases at V and 0 bases at J; junction bases unmatched: 15. The CDR3 is 20 residues long. CDR1 and CDR2 (germline): SEHNR, FQNEAQ (reference sequence). The CDR3 is CASSSGQVPTPRSGANVLTF. As DNA, the CDR3 is TGTGCCAGCAGCTCCGGACAGGTCCCAACCCCCCGCTCTGGGGCCAACGTCCTGACTTTC.

The chain couples TRBV6-5 to TRBJ2-5, with 13 positions matching TRBD2. This CDR3 contains 14 residues. V lost 8 bases to trimming and J lost 5 bases; unmatched junction nucleotides: 5. The germline CDR1 and CDR2 sequences are MNHEY and SVGAGI. The CDR3 nucleotides read TGTGCCAGCGCCCGGGGACTAGCGGGGGAGACCCAGTACTTC. Translated, it gives CASARGLAGETQYF.

The rearrangement uses TRBV7-9 and TRBJ1-1; D might be TRBD1 (5 bases). The CDR3 contains 14 residues. CDR1 and CDR2 from the germline V gene are SEHNR and FQNEAQ (reference sequence). The V and J ends lost 6 bases and 7 bases respectively, with 18 bases between them. CDR3 nucleotides: TGTGCCAGCAGTCATTCCGGGGCCACCCTTGAAGCTTTCTTT. It is translated as CASSHSGATLEAFF. The full variable domain, completed using reference TRBV7-9 and TRBJ1-1, is DTGVSQNPRHKITKRGQNVTFRCDPISEHNRLYWYRQTLGQGPEFLTYFQNEAQLEKSRLLSDRFSAERPKGSFSTLEIQRTEQGDSAMYLCASSHSGATLEAFFGQGTRLTVV.

This clonotype appeared a few times. The rearrangement uses TRBV20-1 and TRBJ2-7; 8 nucleotides line up with TRBD2. Germline lookup yields CDR1 DFQATT and CDR2 SNEGSKA (reference sequence). The CDR3 totals 14 residues. V was clipped by 5 bases and J by 5 bases; unmatched bases: 11. CDR3: CSAPRIAGLDEQYV. The DNA for the CDR3 is TGCAGTGCTCCCCGGATAGCGGGGTTGGACGAGCAGTACGTC.

The genes are TRBV10-3 and TRBJ2-2; TRBD1 is a possible D gene (6 bases). Germline V gives CDR1 ENHRY, CDR2 SYGVKD. V was clipped by 7 bases and J by 0 bases, with 12 bases between them. The CDR3 is 15 residues long. CDR3 sequence (DNA): TGTGCCATCAAGGTGGGGGCGGCGAACACCGGGGAGCTGTTTTTT. Translation gives CAIKVGAANTGELFF.